A single sample gave rise to the 20 T cell receptor beta chains below, sequenced in a study of beta chain features in type 1 diabetes. Study-wide results and caveats: TCRB CDR3s from Type 1 diabetes patients were moderately but significantly shorter in all four CD4+ subsets.

Expressed TCRB transcripts were sequenced because the isolated RNA had all been reverse transcribed beforehand. Repertoires were generated with immunoSEQ multiplex PCR, while TCRdb's copy carries only in-frame clones and drops some. The sample records 600,000 or so clones, roughly 13% being singletons. These TCRs' antigens remain unknown. The specimen was naive CD4+ T cells from blood. Receptor source: a young man with type 1 diabetes.

The gene calls are TRBV25-1 and TRBJ2-2; 10 bases map to TRBD2. CDR3 length: 17 amino acids. V shed 3 bases and J 2 bases; nucleotides not matched to a gene: 6. The germline CDR1 and CDR2 sequences are MGHDK and SYGVNS. The CDR3 sequence: CASSDLRLAGNTGELFF. As DNA, the CDR3 is TGTGCCAGCAGTGACCTTAGACTAGCGGGCAACACCGGGGAGCTGTTTTTT.

In nucleotides, the CDR3 is TGTGCCAGCAGCATCGACGGGGATTATGGCTACACCTTC. Protein sequence: CASSIDGDYGYTF. This chain uses TRBV7-3 with TRBJ1-2; D gene unclear. Per the germline V gene, CDR1 is SGHTA and CDR2 is FQGTGA. This CDR3 comprises 13 residues. The germline V and J ends were trimmed by 5 bases and 5 bases, with 12 bases remaining between them.

V is TRBV7-6 and J is TRBJ2-3; D gene ambiguous. The V gene lost 1 base and the J gene lost 2 bases, with 10 bases spanning the gap. The CDR3 spans 15 residues. Germline V gives CDR1 SGHVS, CDR2 FNYEAQ. The CDR3 DNA follows: TGTGCCAGCAGCTTAGTGACCCTACACACAGATACGCAGTATTTT. It encodes CASSLVTLHTDTQYF. The full variable domain, in which reference TRBV7-6 and TRBJ2-3 provide the parts outside the CDR3, is GAGVSQSPRYKVTKRGQDVALRCDPISGHVSLYWYRQALGQGPEFLTYFNYEAQQDKSGLPNDRFSAERPEGSISTLTIQRTEQRDSAMYRCASSLVTLHTDTQYFGPGTRLTVL.

In this sample, this clone turned up a few times. CDR3 loop: CSVTGLAGRADTQYF. The CDR3 region has the DNA TGCAGCGTGACTGGACTAGCGGGCCGGGCAGATACGCAGTATTTT. The gene calls are TRBV29-1 and TRBJ2-3; the match to TRBD2 covers 11 bases. The CDR3 runs 15 residues. The V gene end was trimmed by 6 bases and the J gene end by 4 bases; junction bases not matched to a gene: 9. CDR1 SQVTM and CDR2 ANQGSEA come from the germline V gene.

A few counts support this clone. This chain joins TRBV2 and TRBJ2-1, with D possibly being TRBD2 (6 bases). This CDR3 has 16 residues. V gave up 1 base and J gave up 0 bases, with 10 bases separating them. CDR1 and CDR2 from the germline V gene are SNHLY and FYNNEI. The CDR3, as DNA: TGTGCCAGCAGTGAAGTACACGGGAGCTCCTACAATGAGCAGTTCTTC. This codes for CASSEVHGSSYNEQFF.

Only a few counts were recorded for this clone. The V and J genes are TRBV18 and TRBJ1-2; a weak D match, TRBD1 (6 bases). V lost 3 bases to trimming and J lost 7 bases, with 15 bases between them. The CDR3 is 14 residues long. Germline V gene data show CDR1 as KGHSH and CDR2 as LQKENI. CDR3 bases: TGTGCCAGCTCACCGGACAGCAACAGTGGTGGCTACACCTTC. This translates into CASSPDSNSGGYTF.

This chain joins TRBV15 and TRBJ2-7; D unresolved. The CDR3 loop spans 14 amino acids. V was cut by 3 bases and J by 4 bases, with 13 bases left in between. Per the germline V gene, CDR1 is LNHNV and CDR2 is YYDKDF (reference sequence). CDR3 loop: CATSSELGKYEQYF. In DNA, the CDR3 is TGTGCCACCAGCAGCGAACTTGGGAAGTACGAGCAGTACTTC.

Only a few counts were recorded for this clone. The chain recombines TRBV18 with TRBJ1-2, with 9 bases fitting TRBD1. The trim removed 2 bases at V and 8 bases at J, leaving 9 bases unmatched. Germline assignment: CDR1 KGHSH and CDR2 LQKENI. The CDR3 length is 15 residues. The CDR3 DNA reads TGTGCCAGCTCACCAGCCGGGACAGGGACATACGGCTACACCTTC. This gives the protein CASSPAGTGTYGYTF.

The J gene is TRBJ2-7, the V gene TRBV6-5, with D maybe TRBD1 (6 bases). From germline, CDR1 is MNHEY and CDR2 SVGAGI. The V end lost 0 bases, the J end lost 3 bases, and 12 bases lay between the germline ends. The CDR3 loop spans 15 amino acids. The CDR3 DNA sequence: TGTGCCAGCAGTTACTCGACAGGAGGAATCTACGAGCAGTACTTC. It encodes CASSYSTGGIYEQYF.

This clone was detected only a few times. This sequence joins TRBV27 and TRBJ2-3; 9 bases align to TRBD2. Germline V CDR1 and CDR2: MNHEY, SMNVEV (reference sequence). The CDR3 is 13 residues long. Germline trimming cut 5 bases from V and 6 bases from J; bases unmatched to any gene: 3. CDR3 loop: CASSGTSYDTQYF. CDR3 coding DNA: TGTGCCAGCAGTGGGACTAGCTACGATACGCAGTATTTT.

A few counts support this clone. The chain employs TRBV29-1 and TRBJ2-3, with 7 bases that match TRBD2. Germline CDR1 reads SQVTM; CDR2 reads ANQGSEA. V lost 7 bases to trimming and J lost 1 base; unmatched junction nucleotides: 8. The CDR3 loop spans 14 amino acids. This chain's CDR3 is CSAERLAGTDTQYF. The DNA of the CDR3 is TGCAGCGCCGAACGGCTAGCGGGCACAGATACGCAGTATTTT.

This clone was counted between two and nine times. The V and J genes are TRBV29-1 and TRBJ2-1, with TRBD2 matching 16 bases. Germline CDR1 reads SQVTM; CDR2 reads ANQGSEA. V shed 8 bases, J shed 3 bases, and the junction held 10 bases outside the gene matches. CDR3 size: 17 residues. CDR3 sequence (DNA): TGCAGCTTAACCGGGACTAGCGGGGGGGCGAGCTACAATGAGCAGTTCTTC. It encodes CSLTGTSGGASYNEQFF.

The V and J genes are TRBV5-1 and TRBJ1-2; no definite D call. The CDR3 extends over 15 amino acids. Germline V CDR1 and CDR2: SGHRS, YFSETQ. Trimming pared 1 base from V and 8 bases from J, leaving 18 bases between. The CDR3 reads CASSLPSGPSWGYTF. CDR3 in DNA: TGCGCCAGCAGCTTGCCGTCCGGACCCTCGTGGGGCTACACCTTC.

This clone was counted between two and nine times. The rearrangement uses TRBV5-1 and TRBJ2-3; TRBD2 matches 14 bases. The CDR3 contains 17 residues. Germline values: CDR1 SGHRS, CDR2 YFSETQ. The V and J ends lost 4 bases and 4 bases, in that order; junction bases with no gene match: 8. DNA for the CDR3: TGCGCCAGCAGCACTGGGACTAGCGGGGGACGGGCAGATACGCAGTATTTT. Translated: CASSTGTSGGRADTQYF.

The chain carries TRBV11-2 and TRBJ1-5; D is perhaps TRBD1 (5 bases). Germline values: CDR1 SGHAT, CDR2 FQNNGV. CDR3 length: 13 residues. With 5 bases removed from V and 3 bases from J, the gap between germline ends came to 8 bases. CDR3: CASSTGLNQPQHF. DNA of the CDR3: TGTGCCAGCAGCACAGGACTCAATCAGCCCCAGCATTTT.

V is TRBV30 and J is TRBJ2-5; no reliable D call. Germline CDR1 GTSNPN, CDR2 SVGIG (reference sequence). V shed 0 bases and J shed 5 bases, with 7 bases lying between them. The CDR3 covers 12 residues. The CDR3 is CAWSVLRETQYF. The DNA of the CDR3 is TGTGCCTGGAGTGTACTACGGGAGACCCAGTACTTC.

The chain carries TRBV6-1 and TRBJ1-5, with a tentative D call TRBD1 (6 bases). There are 10 residues in the CDR3. V lost 5 bases and J lost 16, with 12 bases in between. Germline values: CDR1 MNHNS, CDR2 SASEGT. CDR3 coding DNA: TGTGCCAGCAGTACAGGGTCCCTTCATTTT. Its translation: CASSTGSLHF.

Comment on this clone: This sample also contains other DNA sequences that code for the same CDR3. The rearrangement uses TRBV7-2 and TRBJ2-2; 10 bases map to TRBD2. The CDR3 has 14 amino acids. The germline gives CDR1 SGHTA, CDR2 FQGNSA. The V segment lost 3 bases and the J segment 5 bases; nucleotides outside the gene matches: 0. The CDR3 sequence is CASSLGLATGELFF. CDR3 nucleotides: TGTGCCAGCAGCTTGGGACTAGCGACCGGGGAGCTGTTTTTT.

The chain carries TRBV7-2 and TRBJ2-7; 7 nucleotides agree with TRBD1. CDR3 length: 15 amino acids. CDR1 and CDR2 (germline): SGHTA, FQGNSA. With V trimmed by 3 bases and J by 1 base, 6 bases remained unmatched. CDR3 residues: CASSLGQIISYEQYF. Here the CDR3 DNA reads TGTGCCAGCAGCTTGGGACAGATCATTTCCTACGAGCAGTACTTC.

The chain employs TRBV5-1 and TRBJ1-4; D gene uncertain. V was trimmed by 0 bases and J by 3 bases, leaving 9 bases between them. The CDR3 loop spans 15 amino acids. Per the germline V gene, CDR1 is SGHRS and CDR2 is YFSETQ. The CDR3 protein is CASSLDGQSNEKLFF. As DNA, the CDR3 is TGCGCCAGCAGCTTGGATGGGCAATCTAATGAAAAACTGTTTTTT.